Each of the 26 T cell receptor beta chains below was sequenced from the same sample in a study of blood T cell repertoires in COVID-19. Assay used: immunoSEQ multiplex PCR; TCRdb lists only in-frame clones, some missing. This table has 56,000 or so clones, 88% appearing once. Sequenced: peripheral blood. The receptors originated from a woman older than 75 with active COVID-19.

The chain carries TRBV4-3 and TRBJ2-7, with 7 bases fitting TRBD2. J lost 3 bases, V lost 4 bases, and 12 bases had no gene match. The CDR3 has 16 residues. Germline V gene sequence: CDR1 LGHNA, CDR2 YSLEER. The CDR3 sequence is CASSRRLGEGNYEQYF. The CDR3 nucleotides read TGCGCCAGCAGCCGTAGACTCGGGGAGGGTAACTACGAGCAGTACTTC.

V is TRBV5-6 and J is TRBJ1-2; 7 nucleotides match TRBD1. CDR1 is SGHDT and CDR2 is YYEEEE in the germline V gene. This CDR3 is 18 amino acids long. The trim removed 4 bases at V and 12 bases at J, leaving 27 bases unmatched. The CDR3 DNA reads TGTGCCAGCAGCCGTAACAGGGGAATATCCAACTTTTACGCAGGGAACACCTTC. Translated, it gives CASSRNRGISNFYAGNTF.

This clone was seen only once. V is TRBV7-9 and J is TRBJ1-4, with D possibly matching TRBD1 (6 bases). CDR3 size: 15 residues. Looked up from germline, CDR1 is SEHNR and CDR2 is FQNEAQ (reference sequence). Trimming shortened V by 1 base and J by 6 bases, and 12 bases separated the two germline ends. CDR3 residues: CASSLDTGGYEKLFF. The CDR3, as DNA: TGTGCCAGCAGCTTAGATACGGGGGGCTATGAAAAACTGTTTTTT.

J is TRBJ2-7 and V is TRBV5-6; D perhaps matches TRBD1 (6 bases). Trimming removed 2 bases at V and 6 bases at J, with 12 bases between. From germline, CDR1 is SGHDT and CDR2 YYEEEE. The CDR3 length is 13 residues. CDR3 in amino acids: CASSFRGRGEQYF. In nucleotides, the CDR3 is TGTGCCAGCAGCTTCAGGGGTAGAGGCGAGCAGTACTTC. The full variable domain, completed using reference TRBV5-6 and TRBJ2-7, is DAGVTQSPTHLIKTRGQQVTLRCSPKSGHDTVSWYQQALGQGPQFIFQYYEEEERQRGNFPDRFSGHQFPNYSSELNVNALLLGDSALYLCASSFRGRGEQYFGPGTRLTVT.

The gene calls are TRBV6-6 and TRBJ2-1, with 9 bases lining up with TRBD2. CDR3 length: 16 residues. Trimming took 6 bases from V and 10 from J; bases not matched to a gene: 16. The V gene's germline CDR1 is MNHNY and CDR2 SVGAGI (reference sequence). The CDR3 here is CASSPTRGGGAGEQFF. For the CDR3, the DNA is TGTGCCAGCAGCCCCACCCGGGGCGGGGGGGCGGGGGAGCAGTTCTTC.

This rearrangement joins TRBV6-6 to TRBJ2-3, with TRBD1 identical over 7 bases. This CDR3 has 13 amino acids. Germline V lookup: CDR1 MNHNY, CDR2 SVGAGI (reference sequence). J lost 6 bases, V lost 6 bases, and 6 bases had no gene match. As DNA, the CDR3 is TGTGCCAGCAGAGAACAGGGGACGGATACGCAGTATTTT. This translates into CASREQGTDTQYF.

This rearrangement joins TRBV28 to TRBJ1-5; 8 positions match TRBD1. CDR3 length: 16 residues. V gave up 7 bases and J gave up 2 bases; unmatched junction bases: 10. From germline, CDR1 is MDHEN and CDR2 SYDVKM. The CDR3 loop reads CASTPTRGPGNQPQHF. For the CDR3, the DNA is TGTGCCAGCACCCCCACCAGGGGGCCGGGCAATCAGCCCCAGCATTTT.

The J gene is TRBJ2-1, the V gene TRBV18; 8 nucleotides match TRBD2. Per germline, CDR1 KGHSH and CDR2 LQKENI. This CDR3 is built from 15 residues. V trimming: 5 bases; J trimming: 2 bases; junction bases outside the gene matches: 5. The CDR3 nucleotides are TGTGCCAGCTCATTCGCGGGGGGACCCTACAATGAGCAGTTCTTC. Its translation is CASSFAGGPYNEQFF.

V gene TRBV29-1 combines with J gene TRBJ1-2, with D uncertain. V was shortened by 7 bases and J by 2 bases, with 11 bases between the two germline ends. The germline CDR1 and CDR2 sequences are SQVTM and ANQGSEA. The CDR3 contains 12 residues. In DNA, the CDR3 is TGCAGCGCCCAACACCAGAACTATGGCTACACCTTC. This translates into CSAQHQNYGYTF.

The gene calls are TRBV7-2 and TRBJ2-7; tentatively, D is TRBD2 (5 bases). The CDR3 has 13 amino acids. CDR1 is SGHTA and CDR2 is FQGNSA in the germline V gene. Trimming shortened V by 5 bases and J by 9 bases, and 17 bases separated the two germline ends. The CDR3: CASSPDWRRGQYF. DNA of the CDR3: TGTGCCAGCAGCCCGGACTGGCGCCGTGGGCAGTACTTC.

This clone came up once. Written as DNA, the CDR3 is TGTGCCAGCAGTGATACACCGACAGGGATCTACGAGCAGTACTTC. This translates into CASSDTPTGIYEQYF. This chain links TRBV6-1 with TRBJ2-7; 7 nucleotides align to TRBD1. The CDR3 has 15 amino acids. Germline CDR1 MNHNS, CDR2 SASEGT. V shed 3 bases, J shed 3 bases, and the junction held 8 bases outside the gene matches.

The chain couples TRBV25-1 to TRBJ2-7; 8 bases are a match to TRBD2. The CDR3 loop spans 15 amino acids. J lost 3 bases, V lost 9 bases, and 13 bases had no gene match. Germline loops: CDR1 MGHDK, CDR2 SYGVNS. CDR3 nucleotide sequence: TGTGCCAGTAGGGCCGAATTAGCGGGGTACTACGAGCAGTACTTC. Protein product: CASRAELAGYYEQYF.

This clone was seen once. The chain has TRBV7-2 and TRBJ1-4; D is ambiguous. V gave up 8 bases and J gave up 5 bases, with 15 bases separating them. This CDR3 is 14 amino acids long. Germline V gene lookup returns CDR1 SGHTA and CDR2 FQGNSA. The CDR3 nucleotides are TGTGCCAGCGGCCTCGAGACTAGAAATGAAAAACTGTTTTTT. Translated: CASGLETRNEKLFF.

The table lists this clone with a few counts. V is TRBV27 and J is TRBJ2-1; weak D call: TRBD2 (5 bases). The ends were cut back, 0 bases at V and 0 bases at J, with 12 bases in the middle. CDR1 and CDR2 (germline): MNHEY, SMNVEV (reference sequence). The CDR3 has 17 amino acids. In DNA, the CDR3 is TGTGCCAGCAGTTTATCCCGGGGAGTAGGCTCCTACAATGAGCAGTTCTTC. This translates into CASSLSRGVGSYNEQFF.

This chain joins TRBV6-6 and TRBJ2-3, with unresolved D. The V gene's germline CDR1 is MNHNY and CDR2 SVGAGI (reference sequence). This CDR3 has 14 residues. Trimming took off 0 bases at V and 4 bases at J, with 8 bases between the two ends. The CDR3 region has the DNA TGTGCCAGCAGTTACTCGACAACGCCAGATACGCAGTATTTT. Protein product: CASSYSTTPDTQYF.

This clone came up once. V usage is TRBV6-2 or TRBV6-3 and J usage is TRBJ2-6; tentative D call: TRBD2 (5 bases). CDR3 length: 17 residues. Trimming shortened V by 2 bases and J by 0 bases, and 11 bases separated the two germline ends. Germline CDR1 reads MNHEY; CDR2 reads SVGEGT. CDR3 region: CASSYEAAVSGANVLTF. The CDR3 nucleotides read TGTGCCAGCAGTTACGAAGCGGCAGTCTCTGGGGCCAACGTCCTGACTTTC.

This clone was observed once. The rearrangement joins TRBV30 to TRBJ2-7, with D maybe TRBD2 (5 bases). There are 14 residues in the CDR3. Germline V gene data show CDR1 as GTSNPN and CDR2 as SVGIG (reference sequence). Trimming took 5 bases from V and 6 from J, leaving 20 bases between them. CDR3 coding DNA: TGTGCCTGGGAAGCACGGCTGGTCCGGGGCGAGCAGTACTTC. It codes for CAWEARLVRGEQYF.

The DNA of the CDR3 is TGTGCCAGCAGGGCCTTCCAAAACACCGGGGAGCTGTTTTTT. Its translation: CASRAFQNTGELFF. The chain recombines TRBV7-2 with TRBJ2-2; unclear D gene. CDR1 and CDR2 (germline): SGHTA, FQGNSA. V was clipped by 6 bases and J by 2 bases, with 10 bases between them. The CDR3 contains 14 residues.

This clone was seen just once. The chain employs TRBV10-3 and TRBJ1-5; D perhaps matches TRBD1 (5 bases). V lost 3 bases to trimming and J lost 4 bases, with 16 bases between them. CDR3 length equals 16 residues. The V gene's germline CDR1 is ENHRY and CDR2 SYGVKD. For the CDR3, the DNA is TGTGCCATCAGTGAATGGGACGGGGGGAGGAATCAGCCCCAGCATTTT. Its protein is CAISEWDGGRNQPQHF.

The V gene is TRBV5-5, the J gene TRBJ2-3; perhaps TRBD2 as D (7 bases). Germline CDR1 and CDR2: SGHKS and YYEKEE (reference sequence). Trimming shortened V by 4 bases and J by 0 bases, and 12 bases separated the two germline ends. The CDR3 totals 15 residues. The CDR3 spells CASSRGRGSTDTQYF. CDR3 DNA sequence: TGTGCCAGCAGCCGGGGGCGGGGGAGCACAGATACGCAGTATTTT.

The rearrangement joins TRBV29-1 to TRBJ2-1; 8 bases are shared with TRBD1. V gave up 0 bases and J gave up 4 bases; unmatched junction bases: 11. The V gene's germline CDR1 is SQVTM and CDR2 ANQGSEA. This CDR3 is 17 amino acids long. CDR3 nucleotides: TGCAGCGTTGAAGACTTCAGGGGGCAAGCTAATTACAATGAGCAGTTCTTC. Encoded protein: CSVEDFRGQANYNEQFF.

The CDR3 DNA reads TGTGCCAGCAGCTTAGGCGATTGGGGAAACACCATATATTTT. This sequence encodes CASSLGDWGNTIYF. The rearrangement uses TRBV7-9 and TRBJ1-3; no reliable D call. Germline-derived CDR1 and CDR2 are SEHNR and FQNEAQ (reference sequence). Trimming stripped 1 base from V and 4 bases from J, with 8 bases between. The CDR3 totals 14 residues.

The chain has TRBV3-1 (or the pseudogene TRBV3-2) and TRBJ2-7; D call uncertain. Germline CDR1 reads LGHDT; CDR2 reads YNNKEL (reference sequence). V was shortened by 1 base and J by 3 bases, with 13 bases between the two germline ends. The CDR3 covers 15 residues. CDR3: CASSQGVPGFYEQYF. CDR3 coding DNA: TGTGCCAGCAGCCAAGGTGTTCCGGGTTTCTACGAGCAGTACTTC.

The genes are TRBV18 and TRBJ1-2, with 10 bases identical to TRBD1. J lost 4 bases, V lost 5 bases, and 7 bases had no gene match. Germline values: CDR1 KGHSH, CDR2 LQKENI. The CDR3 is made up of 15 amino acids. CDR3: CASSSPGQGIYGYTF. The DNA for the CDR3 is TGTGCCAGCTCATCTCCGGGACAGGGGATCTATGGCTACACCTTC.

This chain links TRBV6-6 with TRBJ2-5, with D possibly TRBD1 on 5 matching bases. This CDR3 is 15 amino acids long. With 7 bases removed from V and 1 base from J, the gap between germline ends came to 16 bases. Germline lookup yields CDR1 MNHNY and CDR2 SVGAGI (reference sequence). CDR3 sequence reads: CASTHSGQPQETQYF. DNA for the CDR3: TGTGCCAGCACCCACTCAGGGCAGCCCCAAGAGACCCAGTACTTC.

The rearrangement links TRBV7-2 to TRBJ2-5; the D gene is possibly TRBD2 (5 bases). The CDR3 totals 13 residues. Trimming took off 5 bases at V and 5 bases at J, with 12 bases between the two ends. Germline assignment: CDR1 SGHTA and CDR2 FQGNSA. The CDR3 here is CASSPRLTETQYF. The CDR3 DNA is TGTGCCAGCAGCCCGAGACTAACGGAGACCCAGTACTTC.